The sequence of this T cell receptor (beta chain) was determined in a study of T-cell memory formation after mild COVID-19. The overall study: The TCR clusters were mostly specific to one donor. Study results and caveats: CD4+ contracting clones were mainly CM and EM; CD8+ ones, EMRA.

The CDR3 runs to 15 residues. Between the trimmed V and J ends, which lost 0 bases and 2 bases, there was a span of 7 bases. TCRdb re-derived calls from the 5' RACE reads in MiXCR, one entry per CDR3 protein. The sample has about 350,000 distinct CDR3 sequences; around 15% are singletons. This clonotype was observed a handful of times. Its antigen is not known. J is TRBJ2-2 and V is TRBV12-3 or TRBV12-4, with D unresolved. Material for sequencing was PBMCs or a T cell subset sorted from them (not recorded which). The TCR comes from a man between 18 and 29 years old who had mild COVID-19 (a few samples of this study predate the infection). Cell type and time point are not known. The CDR3 sequence is CASSLALLNTGELFF. CDR3 bases: TGTGCCAGCAGTTTAGCCCTGCTTAACACCGGGGAGCTGTTTTTT.